This TCR beta chain was sequenced during a study of T cells in Graves' hyperthyroidism and ophthalmopathy. This clonotype showed up many times. The source material, RNA transcripts, was used to amplify TCR beta CDR3 regions. HTBI primers were employed in a first-round RT-PCR of the TCR CDR3. Using its own MiXCR run on the multiplex PCR reads, TCRdb lists one record per CDR3 protein. The sample has 300,000 to 450,000 distinct CDR3 sequences, 14% seen once; the top ten hold more than 9.5%. Together with thyroid ultrasound, orbital computed tomography, serum thyroxine and TRAb, clinical symptoms were used for diagnoses. V trimming: 7 bases; J trimming: 5 bases; junction bases outside the gene matches: 8. There are 15 residues in the CDR3. Germline values: CDR1 MDHEN, CDR2 SYDVKM.

Input material: blood. The V gene is TRBV28, the J gene TRBJ2-1, with TRBD2 matching over 10 bases. The receptor was derived from a woman aged 55-75 years with Graves' hyperthyroidism. The CDR3 protein is CASTTIAGGHNEQFF. CDR3 DNA sequence: TGTGCCAGCACCACCATAGCGGGAGGCCACAATGAGCAGTTCTTC. Together with reference TRBV28 and TRBJ2-1, the CDR3 gives the full variable domain: DVKVTQSSRYLVKRTGEKVFLECVQDMDHENMFWYRQDPGLGLRLIYFSYDVKMKEKGDIPEGYSVSREKKERFSLILESASTNQTSMYLCASTTIAGGHNEQFFGPGTRLTVL.